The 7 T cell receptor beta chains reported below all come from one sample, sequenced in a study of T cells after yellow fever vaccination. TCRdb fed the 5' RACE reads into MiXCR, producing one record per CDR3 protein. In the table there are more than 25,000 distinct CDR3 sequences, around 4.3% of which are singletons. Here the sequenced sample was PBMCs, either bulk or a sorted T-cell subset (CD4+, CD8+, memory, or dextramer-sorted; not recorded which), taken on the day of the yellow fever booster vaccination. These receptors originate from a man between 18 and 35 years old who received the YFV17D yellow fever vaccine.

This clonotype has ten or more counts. The CDR3 is CASSQRWGDPYEQYF. The CDR3 coding sequence is TGCGCCAGCAGCCAACGGTGGGGGGATCCTTACGAGCAGTACTTC. The chain uses TRBV4-3 and TRBJ2-7, with a tentative D call TRBD2 (6 bases). The CDR3 runs to 15 residues. V dropped 2 bases and J dropped 4 bases, with 15 bases sitting between them. From germline, CDR1 is LGHNA and CDR2 YSLEER.

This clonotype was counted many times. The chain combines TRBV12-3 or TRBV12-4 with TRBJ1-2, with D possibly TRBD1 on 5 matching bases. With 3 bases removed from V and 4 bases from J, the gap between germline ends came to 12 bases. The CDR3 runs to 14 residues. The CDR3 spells CASSFDSRSYGYTF. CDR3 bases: TGTGCCAGCAGTTTCGACAGCAGAAGCTATGGCTACACCTTC.

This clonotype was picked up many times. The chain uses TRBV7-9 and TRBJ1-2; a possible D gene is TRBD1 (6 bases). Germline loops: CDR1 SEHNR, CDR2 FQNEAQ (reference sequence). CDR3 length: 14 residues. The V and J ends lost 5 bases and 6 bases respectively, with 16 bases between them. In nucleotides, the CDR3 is TGTGCCAGCAGCCTGGGGGCGTTTTTGAATGGCTACACCTTC. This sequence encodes CASSLGAFLNGYTF.

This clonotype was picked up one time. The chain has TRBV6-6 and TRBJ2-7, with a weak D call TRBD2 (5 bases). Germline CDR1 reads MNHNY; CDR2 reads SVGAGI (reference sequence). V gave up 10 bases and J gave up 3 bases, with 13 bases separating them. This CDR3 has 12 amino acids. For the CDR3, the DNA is TGTGCCACCTTCGCGGGCCTCTACGAGCAGTACTTC. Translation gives CATFAGLYEQYF.

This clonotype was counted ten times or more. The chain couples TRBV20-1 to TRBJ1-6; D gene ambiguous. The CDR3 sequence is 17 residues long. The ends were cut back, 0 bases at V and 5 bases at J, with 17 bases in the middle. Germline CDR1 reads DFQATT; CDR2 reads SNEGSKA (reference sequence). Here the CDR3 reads CSARDIGHDEHNSPLHF. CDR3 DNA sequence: TGCAGTGCTAGAGATATTGGGCACGACGAACATAATTCACCCCTCCACTTT.

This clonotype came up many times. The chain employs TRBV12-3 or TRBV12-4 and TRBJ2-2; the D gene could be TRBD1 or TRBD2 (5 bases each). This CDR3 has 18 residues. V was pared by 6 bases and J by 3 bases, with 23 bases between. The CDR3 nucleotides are TGTGCCAGCAGCCAGAGGGGACGAAATGCAAGAGACACCGGGGAGCTGTTTTTT. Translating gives CASSQRGRNARDTGELFF.

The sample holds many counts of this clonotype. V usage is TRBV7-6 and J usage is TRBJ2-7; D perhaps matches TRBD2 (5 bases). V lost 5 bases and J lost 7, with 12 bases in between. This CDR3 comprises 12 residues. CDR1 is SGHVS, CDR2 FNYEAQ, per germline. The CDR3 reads CASSTDTGEQYV. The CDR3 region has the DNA TGTGCCAGCAGCACCGACACGGGGGAGCAGTACGTC.